A single sample gave rise to the 6 T cell receptor beta chains below, sequenced in a study of T cells in Graves' hyperthyroidism and ophthalmopathy (dated by TCRdb to about 2019). To prepare the library, multiplex PCR was applied. TCRdb lists the instrument as Illumina HiSeq 2000. TCR beta CDR3 regions were amplified from RNA transcripts. The first round of RT-PCR for the TCR CDR3 was performed with the HTBI primer set and the Qiagen OneStep RT-PCR kit. Starting from the raw public reads, TCRdb applied fastp trimming at Q25, assembled clones with MiXCR and retained in-frame beta chains. Each record represents a unique CDR3 protein, reported with the most common genes and DNA among its rows. Recorded for this sample are hundreds of thousands of distinct CDR3 sequences; 45% of them occurred a single time. The top ten clones comprise approximately 6.8% of the sample. What was sequenced was peripheral blood or thyroid tissue (not recorded which). The origin of the receptors is an adult man with Graves' disease, either hyperthyroidism or ophthalmopathy (not recorded which).

This clonotype was seen repeatedly, ten times or more. The chain is built from TRBV29-1 and TRBJ2-5; D is perhaps TRBD1 or TRBD2 (5 bases each). Trimming removed 7 bases from V and 6 bases from J, with 18 bases in between. The germline gives CDR1 SQVTM, CDR2 ANQGSEA. This CDR3 region has 13 residues. The CDR3 here is CSGRDPFTKTQYF. The DNA of the CDR3 is TGCAGCGGCCGGGACCCTTTTACGAAGACCCAGTACTTC.

This clonotype appeared many times. The genes are TRBV24-1 and TRBJ1-5; D is unresolved. Trimming pared 6 bases from V and 2 bases from J, leaving 10 bases between. This CDR3 spans 14 amino acids. CDR1 KGHDR and CDR2 SFDVKD come from the germline V gene. The CDR3 DNA sequence: TGTGCCACCAGTTCCGGAGCAGGCAATCAGCCCCAGCATTTT. This gives the protein CATSSGAGNQPQHF.

V and J are TRBV7-9 and TRBJ1-5; D is undetermined. The CDR3 length is 14 residues. V dropped 5 bases and J dropped 4 bases, with 12 bases sitting between them. The germline gives CDR1 SEHNR, CDR2 FQNEAQ (reference sequence). In nucleotides, the CDR3 is TGTGCCAGCAGCCGTTACGGGTATAATCAGCCCCAGCATTTT. It yields the protein CASSRYGYNQPQHF.

The chain links TRBV24-1 to TRBJ1-4, with TRBD1 matching over 7 bases. CDR3 size: 16 residues. V lost 7 bases and J lost 0; bases outside the gene matches: 7. Germline CDR1 KGHDR, CDR2 SFDVKD. The CDR3, as DNA: TGTGCCACCAGGGCAGGGACAGACGCAACTAATGAAAAACTGTTTTTT. Protein product: CATRAGTDATNEKLFF.

The chain links TRBV19 to TRBJ1-1; D unresolved. The CDR3 has 15 amino acids. CDR1 is LNHDA and CDR2 is SQIVND in the germline V gene (reference sequence). Deletions cut 6 bases from V and 0 bases from J, with 14 bases between. CDR3 protein: CASRLDPGMNTEAFF. For the CDR3, the DNA is TGTGCCAGTAGGCTAGACCCGGGAATGAACACTGAAGCTTTCTTT.

Details on this clonotype: A clone one base away is much larger, so this may be a read error. The J gene is TRBJ1-1, the V gene TRBV29-1, with D maybe TRBD1 (6 bases). Germline-derived CDR1 and CDR2 are SQVTM and ANQGSEA. Deletions cut 4 bases from V and 0 bases from J, with 12 bases between. CDR3 length: 14 residues. The CDR3 DNA follows: TGCAGCGTTGGACAGGCACTGATGAACACTGAAGCTTTCTTT. It yields the protein CSVGQALMNTEAFF.